The 17 T cell receptor beta chains given below trace back to one sample, sequenced in a study of identical twins. TCRdb reprocessed the 5' RACE reads via MiXCR and lists one record per CDR3 protein. The data hold about 520,000 distinct CDR3 sequences, with roughly a fifth observed a single time. The data were also submitted as part of a second study, on T cells expressing NK-cell markers.

Material for sequencing was CD4+ T cells sorted from blood. These receptors all stem from a young woman in good health.

V gene TRBV20-1 combines with J gene TRBJ2-7, with D unclear. CDR1 and CDR2 from the germline V gene are DFQATT and SNEGSKA (reference sequence). CDR3 length equals 11 residues. V gave up 2 bases and J gave up 4 bases, with 6 bases separating them. Written as DNA, the CDR3 is TGCAGTGCTAGACAGACTTACGAGCAGTACTTC. It codes for CSARQTYEQYF.

This clonotype was seen only a few times. This chain joins TRBV4-3 and TRBJ1-2; D might be TRBD1 (5 bases). Trimming pared 0 bases from V and 4 bases from J, leaving 9 bases between. The CDR3 spans 14 residues. From germline, CDR1 is LGHNA and CDR2 YSLEER. As DNA, the CDR3 is TGCGCCAGCAGCCAAGATGCCGACAGCTATGGCTACACCTTC. Its protein product is CASSQDADSYGYTF.

This clonotype was counted only a few times. V gene TRBV11-2 combines with J gene TRBJ2-2, with a weak D call TRBD2 (5 bases). V dropped 5 bases and J dropped 0 bases, with 13 bases sitting between them. Germline V gives CDR1 SGHAT, CDR2 FQNNGV. The CDR3 runs 16 residues. CDR3 region: CASSTRAATNTGELFF. Written as DNA, the CDR3 is TGTGCCAGCAGCACTCGAGCGGCCACGAACACCGGGGAGCTGTTTTTT.

There are a few counts of this clonotype. This chain links TRBV12-3 or TRBV12-4 with TRBJ1-6, with 7 positions matching TRBD1. CDR3 length: 16 residues. V dropped 3 bases and J dropped 5; count of bases not matched to a gene: 7. As DNA, the CDR3 is TGTGCCAGCAGTTTGGACAGGTGGGGGAATAATTCACCCCTCCACTTT. The encoded protein is CASSLDRWGNNSPLHF.

V and J are TRBV20-1 and TRBJ2-7; TRBD2 matches at 7 bases. Germline lookup yields CDR1 DFQATT and CDR2 SNEGSKA (reference sequence). The CDR3 loop spans 14 amino acids. V was pared by 0 bases and J by 11 bases, with 13 bases of the junction left unmatched. The CDR3 is CSARERGFPRYEYF. The CDR3 DNA follows: TGCAGTGCTAGAGAGCGGGGGTTTCCGAGGTATGAGTACTTC.

The chain uses TRBV7-2 and TRBJ2-5; unclear D gene. The V gene lost 3 bases and the J gene lost 5 bases, with 7 bases spanning the gap. Germline CDR1 SGHTA, CDR2 FQGNSA. The CDR3 contains 12 residues. CDR3 protein: CASSFSRETQYF. The CDR3 DNA sequence: TGTGCCAGCAGCTTTAGTAGGGAGACCCAGTACTTC.

The chain has TRBV7-3 and TRBJ2-7; 8 bases line up with TRBD2. The CDR3 loop spans 17 amino acids. V lost 7 bases to trimming and J lost 1 base; unmatched junction nucleotides: 15. CDR1 and CDR2 (germline): SGHTA, FQGTGA. The CDR3 loop reads CASTSGVGRGASYEQYF. The CDR3 coding sequence is TGTGCCAGCACCTCCGGGGTGGGGCGGGGGGCTTCCTACGAGCAGTACTTC. The entire variable domain, with the rest obtained from reference TRBV7-3 and TRBJ2-7, is as follows: GAGVSQTPSNKVTEKGKYVELRCDPISGHTALYWYRQSLGQGPEFLIYFQGTGAADDSGLPNDRFFAVRPEGSVSTLKIQRTERGDSAVYLCASTSGVGRGASYEQYFGPGTRLTVT.

This clonotype has more than one count but fewer than ten. The chain combines TRBV6-1 with TRBJ1-2; 9 positions match TRBD1. V gave up 6 bases and J gave up 6 bases; unmatched junction bases: 8. The CDR3 consists of 14 residues. Germline CDR1 and CDR2: MNHNS and SASEGT. CDR3 loop: CASSTIDRGNGYTF. CDR3 nucleotides: TGTGCCAGCAGCACAATAGACAGGGGGAATGGCTACACCTTC.

This clonotype was detected many times. This sequence joins TRBV20-1 and TRBJ1-2; unclear D gene. The length of the CDR3 is 11 residues. CDR1 and CDR2 from the germline V gene are DFQATT and SNEGSKA (reference sequence). Trimming stripped 1 base from V and 6 bases from J, with 6 bases between. The CDR3 here is CSARGANGYTF. The CDR3 DNA sequence: TGCAGTGCTAGAGGGGCAAATGGCTACACCTTC.

The genes are TRBV10-3 and TRBJ2-2; D is perhaps TRBD1 (5 bases). Trimming shortened V by 6 bases and J by 1 base, and 12 bases separated the two germline ends. In germline, CDR1 is ENHRY, CDR2 SYGVKD. CDR3 length: 15 residues. The DNA of the CDR3 is TGTGCCATCAGGAGGTGGGGCCAGAACACCGGGGAGCTGTTTTTT. This gives the protein CAIRRWGQNTGELFF.

This clonotype has just a few counts. The V call is TRBV12-3 or TRBV12-4, the J call TRBJ1-5, with D possibly TRBD1 on 5 matching bases. There are 13 residues in the CDR3. With 2 bases removed from V and 11 bases from J, the gap between germline ends came to 13 bases. The CDR3 reads CASSLWGVGSQHF. The CDR3 region has the DNA TGTGCCAGCAGTTTATGGGGGGTCGGGTCCCAGCATTTT.

This clonotype has more than one count but fewer than ten. V gene TRBV15 combines with J gene TRBJ1-5; D gene uncertain. The CDR3 is made up of 15 amino acids. V lost 7 bases to trimming and J lost 0 bases, with 13 bases between them. Looked up from germline, CDR1 is LNHNV and CDR2 is YYDKDF (reference sequence). The chain's CDR3 is CATTLQLNSNQPQHF. In nucleotides, the CDR3 is TGTGCCACCACCCTACAGTTAAATAGCAATCAGCCCCAGCATTTT.

This clonotype was counted between two and nine times. V and J are TRBV6-1 and TRBJ2-1; 9 bases align to TRBD1. The CDR3 has 15 residues. The germline V gene encodes CDR1 MNHNS and CDR2 SASEGT. V was pared by 6 bases and J by 8 bases, with 11 bases of the junction left unmatched. CDR3 sequence reads: CASRSGGTGNHEQFF. CDR3 sequence (DNA): TGTGCCAGCAGAAGCGGTGGGACAGGGAACCATGAGCAGTTCTTC.

This clonotype was counted a few times. The chain carries TRBV5-6 and TRBJ2-7; possible D gene TRBD2, 6 bases. Trimming shortened V by 2 bases and J by 3 bases, and 9 bases separated the two germline ends. Looked up from germline, CDR1 is SGHDT and CDR2 is YYEEEE. The CDR3 is made up of 13 amino acids. The CDR3 loop is CASSFRRVYEQYF. The CDR3 nucleotides read TGTGCCAGCAGCTTCCGGAGGGTCTACGAGCAGTACTTC.

This clonotype was seen many times. The chain links TRBV6-1 to TRBJ2-1, with 11 bases fitting TRBD1. The CDR3 runs to 16 residues. The V segment lost 5 bases and the J segment 7 bases; nucleotides outside the gene matches: 10. Germline V gene sequence: CDR1 MNHNS, CDR2 SASEGT. The CDR3 reads CASSRLRDRGVNEQFF. The DNA of the CDR3 is TGTGCCAGCAGTCGTCTTAGGGACAGGGGGGTTAATGAGCAGTTCTTC.

A few counts support this clonotype. The chain couples TRBV27 to TRBJ2-1; unclear D gene. Trimming pared 6 bases from V and 0 bases from J, leaving 9 bases between. Germline loops: CDR1 MNHEY, CDR2 SMNVEV (reference sequence). This CDR3 has 14 residues. In DNA, the CDR3 is TGTGCCAGCAGACCCTGGGGCTCCTACAATGAGCAGTTCTTC. It yields the protein CASRPWGSYNEQFF.

This clonotype turned up a few times. The chain is built from TRBV12-3 or TRBV12-4 and TRBJ2-2, with 8 bases that match TRBD1. The CDR3 spans 16 residues. Trimming removed 3 bases from V and 4 bases from J; junction bases left unmatched: 7. CDR3 DNA: TGTGCCAGCAGTTTTTCCGGGACAGGAATCACCGGGGAGCTGTTTTTT. As protein: CASSFSGTGITGELFF.